The 27 T cell receptor beta chains listed next were all sequenced from one sample in a study of cytomegalovirus exposure and HLA in healthy donors. Primers: 60 Vbeta forward and 13 Jbeta reverse. Using immunoSEQ multiplex PCR, the repertoire was profiled, and TCRdb retains in-frame clones only, with some absent. This table holds over 200,000 clones, 77% found once. Sequenced: PBMCs. The receptor source for this set is a woman aged 55-69 years in good health and CMV-seropositive.

The chain joins TRBV2 to TRBJ2-4; D gene unclear. The CDR3 spans 12 residues. The V gene lost 6 bases and the J gene lost 7 bases, with 10 bases spanning the gap. Germline CDR1 SNHLY, CDR2 FYNNEI. The CDR3 sequence: CASRADINIQYF. CDR3 DNA sequence: TGTGCCAGCAGGGCTGATATCAACATTCAGTACTTC.

V and J are TRBV7-2 and TRBJ2-7; tentatively, D is TRBD2 (5 bases). V gave up 5 bases and J gave up 0 bases, with 17 bases separating them. Germline loops: CDR1 SGHTA, CDR2 FQGNSA. The CDR3 sequence is 16 residues long. The CDR3 region is CASSPSGWLSSYEQYF. CDR3 sequence (DNA): TGTGCCAGCAGCCCCAGCGGCTGGCTTAGCTCCTACGAGCAGTACTTC.

The rearrangement joins TRBV7-9 to TRBJ2-5; TRBD1 agrees at 8 bases. The J call could be wrong; TRBJ2-7 is a better fit for the DNA end. The CDR3 spans 15 residues. Germline V gene lookup returns CDR1 SEHNR and CDR2 FQNEAQ (reference sequence). CDR3: CASSYKTGAANEQYF. In nucleotides, the CDR3 is TGTGCCAGCAGCTATAAGACAGGGGCGGCGAACGAGCAGTACTTC.

This clone was recorded once. This sequence joins TRBV7-3 and TRBJ2-1; 7 nucleotides line up with TRBD2. V was pared by 2 bases and J by 4 bases, with 5 bases of the junction left unmatched. This CDR3 is built from 15 residues. Germline loops: CDR1 SGHTA, CDR2 FQGTGA. In nucleotides, the CDR3 is TGTGCCAGCAGCTTAGGGTGGGGGGGATACAATGAGCAGTTCTTC. Its protein is CASSLGWGGYNEQFF.

The rearrangement uses TRBV28 and TRBJ1-5; D may be TRBD1 (6 bases). This CDR3 has 15 residues. Per germline, CDR1 MDHEN and CDR2 SYDVKM. The V gene lost 5 bases and the J gene lost 4 bases, with 15 bases spanning the gap. The CDR3 reads CASSLSGQRNQPQHF. The CDR3 DNA follows: TGTGCCAGCAGTCTCTCCGGACAGAGGAATCAGCCCCAGCATTTT.

The V call is TRBV4-3, the J call TRBJ2-5; 8 bases match TRBD1. Germline V lookup: CDR1 LGHNA, CDR2 YSLEER. V lost 0 bases to trimming and J lost 5 bases; unmatched junction nucleotides: 14. This CDR3 spans 18 amino acids. The CDR3 is CASSQDTGQGGNRETQYF. Here the CDR3 DNA reads TGCGCCAGCAGCCAAGATACAGGACAGGGAGGTAATAGGGAGACCCAGTACTTC.

The V and J genes are TRBV9 and TRBJ2-2; no clear D. The length of the CDR3 is 16 residues. V lost 0 bases to trimming and J lost 0 bases, with 9 bases between them. Per the germline V gene, CDR1 is SGDLS and CDR2 is YYNGEE. The DNA for the CDR3 is TGTGCCAGCAGCGTAGGGCCGCCTTCGAACACCGGGGAGCTGTTTTTT. Protein: CASSVGPPSNTGELFF.

The chain carries TRBV10-3 and TRBJ1-1; maybe TRBD1 (6 bases). V dropped 6 bases and J dropped 0 bases, with 14 bases sitting between them. The CDR3 is 15 residues long. Germline V gene sequence: CDR1 ENHRY, CDR2 SYGVKD. This chain's CDR3 is CAIRAPGHMNTEAFF. The CDR3 bases are TGTGCCATCAGGGCACCGGGACATATGAACACTGAAGCTTTCTTT.

This chain connects TRBV10-3 to TRBJ2-5, with 13 nucleotides matching TRBD2. The V segment lost 3 bases and the J segment 5 bases; nucleotides outside the gene matches: 6. The germline V gene has CDR1 ENHRY and CDR2 SYGVKD. The CDR3 has 16 residues. CDR3 loop: CAISDPGLAGTETQYF. Written as DNA, the CDR3 is TGTGCCATCAGTGATCCGGGACTAGCGGGAACGGAGACCCAGTACTTC.

This clone has a single count. The J gene is TRBJ2-7, the V gene TRBV30; 14 bases match TRBD2. CDR3 length: 16 amino acids. Per germline, CDR1 GTSNPN and CDR2 SVGIG (reference sequence). Losses at the gene ends were 4 bases for V and 4 bases for J; bases not matched to a gene: 9. CDR3 loop: CAWTVGLAGAGYEQYF. CDR3 DNA sequence: TGTGCCTGGACCGTGGGACTAGCGGGAGCAGGGTACGAGCAGTACTTC.

This clone was seen a handful of times. The chain is built from TRBV2 and TRBJ2-5, with D unclear. Germline V gene data show CDR1 as SNHLY and CDR2 as FYNNEI. V gave up 7 bases and J gave up 3 bases, with 15 bases separating them. The CDR3 spans 14 residues. CDR3 in DNA: TGTGCCAGCAAACCTCGGAGTACAAAAGAGACCCAGTACTTC. It translates to CASKPRSTKETQYF.

The chain links TRBV7-9 to TRBJ2-5, with TRBD2 as a possible D gene (5 bases). V was cut by 4 bases and J by 0 bases, with 18 bases left in between. The V gene's germline CDR1 is SEHNR and CDR2 FQNEAQ (reference sequence). The CDR3 is 17 amino acids. The CDR3 nucleotides read TGTGCCAGCAGCTCTAAGGGAGATAATGAGGACCAAGAGACCCAGTACTTC. This translates into CASSSKGDNEDQETQYF.

The chain links TRBV5-1 to TRBJ1-1, with D possibly being TRBD1 (6 bases). This CDR3 has 15 amino acids. Germline V gene sequence: CDR1 SGHRS, CDR2 YFSETQ. V was trimmed by 4 bases and J by 4 bases, leaving 17 bases between them. CDR3 amino acids: CASSPGQPLSTEAFF. The CDR3 region has the DNA TGCGCCAGCAGCCCAGGACAGCCCCTGAGCACTGAAGCTTTCTTT.

V usage is TRBV5-1 and J usage is TRBJ1-2; 12 nucleotides line up with TRBD1. Losses at the gene ends were 4 bases for V and 4 bases for J; bases not matched to a gene: 5. This CDR3 spans 15 amino acids. The germline V gene encodes CDR1 SGHRS and CDR2 YFSETQ. Written as DNA, the CDR3 is TGCGCCAGCAGCACCGGGACAGGGGGCGCCTATGGCTACACCTTC. Translated: CASSTGTGGAYGYTF. The full variable domain, with the rest looked up from reference TRBV5-1 and TRBJ1-2, is KAGVTQTPRYLIKTRGQQVTLSCSPISGHRSVSWYQQTPGQGLQFLFEYFSETQRNKGNFPGRFSGRQFSNSRSEMNVSTLELGDSALYLCASSTGTGGAYGYTFGSGTRLTVV.

The chain recombines TRBV15 with TRBJ2-7, with 10 bases identical to TRBD1. There are 17 residues in the CDR3. CDR1 LNHNV and CDR2 YYDKDF come from the germline V gene (reference sequence). V trimming: 1 base; J trimming: 2 bases; junction bases outside the gene matches: 8. CDR3 amino acids: CATSRAVETGGTYEQYF. In DNA, the CDR3 is TGTGCCACCAGCAGAGCCGTGGAGACAGGGGGCACCTACGAGCAGTACTTC.

The chain combines TRBV6-5 with TRBJ1-3, with TRBD1 matching over 7 bases. Trimming cost V 10 bases and J 1 base; bases outside gene matches: 4. The CDR3 is 13 amino acids. CDR1 MNHEY and CDR2 SVGAGI come from the germline V gene. This chain's CDR3 is CAIRDSSGNTIYF. CDR3 coding DNA: TGTGCCATCAGGGACAGTTCTGGAAACACCATATATTTT.

The chain combines TRBV5-1 with TRBJ1-1, with no clear D. CDR1 and CDR2 from the germline V gene are SGHRS and YFSETQ. The V end was cut by 7 bases, the J end by 1 base, with 11 bases between. This CDR3 has 13 residues. The CDR3 DNA sequence: TGCGCCAGCGGCCGGAGGAGGAACACTGAAGCTTTCTTT. It yields the protein CASGRRRNTEAFF.

The chain has TRBV19 and TRBJ1-1, with 7 bases fitting TRBD1. CDR1 is LNHDA and CDR2 is SQIVND in the germline V gene (reference sequence). CDR3 size: 14 residues. Trimming at V came to 8 bases and at J to 0 bases, leaving 6 bases not matched to a gene. The CDR3 nucleotides are TGTGCCAGTCGCATGACAGGGATGAACACTGAAGCTTTCTTT. Its protein is CASRMTGMNTEAFF.

This clone was seen just once. The gene calls are TRBV6-5 and TRBJ1-1, with 9 bases fitting TRBD1. Germline V gives CDR1 MNHEY, CDR2 SVGAGI. CDR3 size: 14 residues. J gave up 9 bases and V 2 bases, and 7 bases lay outside the gene matches. The CDR3 DNA sequence: TGTGCCAGCAGTTACCCGGGACAGGGTAGTCAAGCTTTCTTT. Protein: CASSYPGQGSQAFF.

The chain recombines TRBV7-2 with TRBJ1-5; 9 bases match TRBD1. The CDR3 length is 14 residues. Per germline, CDR1 SGHTA and CDR2 FQGNSA. Trimming took 5 bases from V and 4 from J; bases not matched to a gene: 3. As DNA, the CDR3 is TGTGCCAGCAGCAACGACAGGGGGAATCAGCCCCAGCATTTT. Translating gives CASSNDRGNQPQHF.

The chain couples TRBV7-2 to TRBJ1-6; the D gene is possibly TRBD1 (5 bases). Trimming stripped 1 base from V and 10 bases from J, with 14 bases between. The germline CDR1 and CDR2 sequences are SGHTA and FQGNSA. This CDR3 has 15 residues. Here the CDR3 DNA reads TGTGCCAGCAGCTTAGGTGGAGGGGAAAACTCACCCCTCCACTTT. It yields the protein CASSLGGGENSPLHF.

The chain recombines TRBV5-6 with TRBJ1-2, with TRBD1 identical over 9 bases. Per germline, CDR1 SGHDT and CDR2 YYEEEE. Losses at the gene ends were 0 bases for V and 1 base for J; bases not matched to a gene: 7. The CDR3 has 17 amino acids. The CDR3 reads CASSLDRDRDHNYGYTF. As DNA, the CDR3 is TGTGCCAGCAGCTTGGACCGGGACAGGGACCATAACTATGGCTACACCTTC.

This chain uses TRBV6-5 with TRBJ1-2; D possibly corresponds to TRBD1 (5 bases). The V and J ends lost 0 bases and 4 bases respectively, with 9 bases between them. Germline CDR1 reads MNHEY; CDR2 reads SVGAGI. The CDR3 is 14 residues long. This CDR3 is CASSYSGGTYGYTF. DNA for the CDR3: TGTGCCAGCAGTTACTCGGGGGGAACCTATGGCTACACCTTC.

The rearrangement joins TRBV6-5 to TRBJ2-7; D may be TRBD2 (6 bases). The V gene's germline CDR1 is MNHEY and CDR2 SVGAGI. The CDR3 covers 15 residues. Trimming took off 8 bases at V and 7 bases at J, with 24 bases between the two ends. The CDR3 coding sequence is TGTGCCAGCGCAAATACACGGGGGAGACCGGGGGAGCAGTACTTC. As protein: CASANTRGRPGEQYF.

The genes are TRBV30 and TRBJ2-2, with D uncertain. The germline V gene has CDR1 GTSNPN and CDR2 SVGIG (reference sequence). Trimming stripped 0 bases from V and 7 bases from J, with 9 bases between. CDR3 size: 13 residues. The CDR3 bases are TGTGCCTGGAGTGTAATGCCCAGCGGGGAGCTGTTTTTT. It encodes CAWSVMPSGELFF.

Worth noting for this clone: Additional DNA sequences in this sample encode the identical CDR3. V gene TRBV29-1 combines with J gene TRBJ2-1, with D perhaps matching TRBD2 (5 bases). The CDR3 has 12 amino acids. Trimming stripped 1 base from V and 4 bases from J, with 5 bases between. Germline-derived CDR1 and CDR2 are SQVTM and ANQGSEA. CDR3 in amino acids: CSVEAGYNEQFF. The DNA for the CDR3 is TGCAGCGTTGAAGCGGGGTACAATGAGCAGTTCTTC.

The chain uses TRBV7-2 and TRBJ2-5, with D perhaps matching TRBD1 (6 bases). Germline CDR1 is SGHTA and CDR2 is FQGNSA. The V end was cut by 4 bases, the J end by 5 bases, with 23 bases between. The CDR3 is 17 residues long. The CDR3 DNA is TGTGCCAGCAGCTCGGGCAGTTTACAGGGTGTTTGGGAGACCCAGTACTTC. It specifies CASSSGSLQGVWETQYF. The full variable domain, with the rest looked up from reference TRBV7-2 and TRBJ2-5, is GAGVSQSPSNKVTEKGKDVELRCDPISGHTALYWYRQSLGQGLEFLIYFQGNSAPDKSGLPSDRFSAERTGGSVSTLTIQRTQQEDSAVYLCASSSGSLQGVWETQYFGPGTRLLVL.